This TCR beta chain was identified during a study of blood T cell repertoires in COVID-19. V was shortened by 5 bases and J by 4 bases, with 20 bases between the two germline ends. The CDR3 contains 16 residues. The V gene's germline CDR1 is PRHDT and CDR2 FYEKMQ (reference sequence). Clones were sequenced by immunoSEQ multiplex PCR, and TCRdb holds only the in-frame ones, with some missing. The sample yields a few hundred thousand clones, around 80% seen once. The chain links TRBV13 to TRBJ1-1; D gene unclear. This receptor was identified in a woman aged 45 to 65 with acute or convalescent COVID-19. Material for sequencing was peripheral blood. The CDR3: CASSPRREPMTTEAFF. The CDR3 coding sequence is TGTGCCAGCAGCCCCAGGCGTGAGCCTATGACCACTGAAGCTTTCTTT.